This T cell receptor beta chain was captured by sequencing in a study of siplizumab effects on memory and regulatory T cells. This CDR3 comprises 14 residues. Trimming took 6 bases from V and 4 from J, leaving 13 bases between them. Germline assignment: CDR1 LNHDA and CDR2 SQIVND (reference sequence). The method was immunoSEQ multiplex PCR; TCRdb's version includes in-frame clones alone and lacks a portion of them. The sample includes around 100,000 clones, over 85% of them seen just once. The chain links TRBV19 to TRBJ1-5; D is possibly TRBD1 (6 bases). Material: Tregs sorted from blood. The TCR originated in a human donor in good health. DNA for the CDR3: TGTGCCAGTAGACCCCAGGGGTTTAATCAGCCCCAGCATTTT. Protein product: CASRPQGFNQPQHF.